Here is one T cell receptor (beta chain) with its context. Per the original data handling: The assay estimated nucleated cells by amplifying reference gene primers. Generated by immunoSEQ multiplex PCR, the TCRdb table keeps only in-frame clones and is missing some. The D gene and trimming were derived from the DNA, and the V and J assignments and clone size from that table. The repertoire has approximately 130,000 clones, about four fifths of them found once; the top ten carry about 12%. The CDR3 spans 16 residues. The V gene lost 5 bases and the J gene lost 0 bases, with 14 bases spanning the gap. Germline V gives CDR1 SGHVS, CDR2 FQNEAQ. This sample was taken from a study of blood T cell repertoires in COVID-19. Study in general: The United States, Italy and Spain provided the acute and convalescent COVID-19 samples.

Sequenced sample: peripheral blood. This receptor was obtained from a human donor in a cohort sampled during active COVID-19. The chain links TRBV7-8 to TRBJ2-1; the D is unclear. This CDR3 is CASSALTESSYNEQFF. The CDR3 DNA reads TGTGCCAGCAGCGCCCTTACTGAGAGCTCCTACAATGAGCAGTTCTTC.